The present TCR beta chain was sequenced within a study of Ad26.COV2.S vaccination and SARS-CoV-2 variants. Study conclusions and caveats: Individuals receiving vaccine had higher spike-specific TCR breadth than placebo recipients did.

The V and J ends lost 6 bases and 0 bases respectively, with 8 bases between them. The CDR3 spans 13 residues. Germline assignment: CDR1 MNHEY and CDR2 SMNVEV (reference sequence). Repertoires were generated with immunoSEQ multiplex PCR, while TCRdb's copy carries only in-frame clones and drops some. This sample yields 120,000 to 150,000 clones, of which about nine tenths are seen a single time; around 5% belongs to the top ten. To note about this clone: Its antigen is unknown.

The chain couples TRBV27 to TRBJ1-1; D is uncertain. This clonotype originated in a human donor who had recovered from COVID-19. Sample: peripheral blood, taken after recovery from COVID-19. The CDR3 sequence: CASSKNVNTEAFF. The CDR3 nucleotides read TGTGCCAGCAGCAAGAACGTGAACACTGAAGCTTTCTTT.